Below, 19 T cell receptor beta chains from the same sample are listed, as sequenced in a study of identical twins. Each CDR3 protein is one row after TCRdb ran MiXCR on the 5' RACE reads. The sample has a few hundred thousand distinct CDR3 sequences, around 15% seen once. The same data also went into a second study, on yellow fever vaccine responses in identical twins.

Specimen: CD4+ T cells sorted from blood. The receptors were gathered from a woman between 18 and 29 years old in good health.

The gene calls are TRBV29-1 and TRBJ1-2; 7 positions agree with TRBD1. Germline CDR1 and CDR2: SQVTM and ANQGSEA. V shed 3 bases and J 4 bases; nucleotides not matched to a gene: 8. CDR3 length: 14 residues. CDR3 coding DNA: TGCAGCGTTGATATGGGGGGACAGATCTATGGCTACACCTTC. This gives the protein CSVDMGGQIYGYTF.

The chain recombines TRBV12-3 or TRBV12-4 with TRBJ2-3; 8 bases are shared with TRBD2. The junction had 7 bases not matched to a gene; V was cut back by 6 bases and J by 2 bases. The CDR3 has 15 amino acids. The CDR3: CASRPTSGPTDTQYF. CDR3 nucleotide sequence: TGTGCCAGCAGACCTACTAGCGGTCCCACAGATACGCAGTATTTT.

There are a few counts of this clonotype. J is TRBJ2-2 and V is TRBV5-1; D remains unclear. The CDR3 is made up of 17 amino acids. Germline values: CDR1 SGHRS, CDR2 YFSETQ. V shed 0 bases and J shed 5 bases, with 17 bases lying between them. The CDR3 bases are TGCGCCAGCAGCTTGGCTTCAGGAAACGGGCATACCGGGGAGCTGTTTTTT. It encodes CASSLASGNGHTGELFF. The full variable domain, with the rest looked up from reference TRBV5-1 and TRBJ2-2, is KAGVTQTPRYLIKTRGQQVTLSCSPISGHRSVSWYQQTPGQGLQFLFEYFSETQRNKGNFPGRFSGRQFSNSRSEMNVSTLELGDSALYLCASSLASGNGHTGELFFGEGSRLTVL.

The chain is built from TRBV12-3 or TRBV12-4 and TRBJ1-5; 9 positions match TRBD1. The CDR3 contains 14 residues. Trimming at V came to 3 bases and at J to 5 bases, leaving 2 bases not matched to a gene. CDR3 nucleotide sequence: TGTGCCAGCAGTTTGGGGACAGGGCATCAGCCCCAGCATTTT. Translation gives CASSLGTGHQPQHF.

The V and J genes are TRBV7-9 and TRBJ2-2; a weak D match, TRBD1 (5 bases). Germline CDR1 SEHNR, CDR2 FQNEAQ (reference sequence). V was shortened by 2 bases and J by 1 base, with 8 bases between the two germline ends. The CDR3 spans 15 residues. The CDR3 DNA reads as TGTGCCAGCAGCTTACAGGGCGTGAACACCGGGGAGCTGTTTTTT. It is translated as CASSLQGVNTGELFF.

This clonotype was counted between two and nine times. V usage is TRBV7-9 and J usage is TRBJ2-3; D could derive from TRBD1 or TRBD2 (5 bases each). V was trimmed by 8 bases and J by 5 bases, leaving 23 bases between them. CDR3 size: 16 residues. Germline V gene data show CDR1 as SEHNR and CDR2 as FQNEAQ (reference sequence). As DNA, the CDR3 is TGTGCCAGCCTCCAAACCGTGGACACGGGGATAGATACGCAGTATTTT. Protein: CASLQTVDTGIDTQYF.

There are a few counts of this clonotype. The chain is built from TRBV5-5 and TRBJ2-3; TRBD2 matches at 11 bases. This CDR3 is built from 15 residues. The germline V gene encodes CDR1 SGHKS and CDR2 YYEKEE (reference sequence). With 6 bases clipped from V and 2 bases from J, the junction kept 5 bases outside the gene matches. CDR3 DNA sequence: TGTGCCAGCACCCCACTAGCGGGGGCCACAGATACGCAGTATTTT. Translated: CASTPLAGATDTQYF.

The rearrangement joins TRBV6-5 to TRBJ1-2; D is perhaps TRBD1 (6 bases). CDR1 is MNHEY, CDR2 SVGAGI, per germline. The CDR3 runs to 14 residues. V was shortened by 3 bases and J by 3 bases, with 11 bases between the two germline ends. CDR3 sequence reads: CASSYAGEDYGYTF. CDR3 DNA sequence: TGTGCCAGCAGTTATGCAGGGGAGGACTATGGCTACACCTTC.

This CDR3 is CASSLRVGGGSYEQYF. The CDR3 DNA follows: TGTGCCAGCAGTTTGAGGGTGGGAGGCGGGAGCTACGAGCAGTACTTC. The rearrangement uses TRBV12-3 or TRBV12-4 and TRBJ2-7, with TRBD2 identical over 7 bases. The CDR3 covers 16 residues. V trimming: 3 bases; J trimming: 3 bases; junction bases outside the gene matches: 11.

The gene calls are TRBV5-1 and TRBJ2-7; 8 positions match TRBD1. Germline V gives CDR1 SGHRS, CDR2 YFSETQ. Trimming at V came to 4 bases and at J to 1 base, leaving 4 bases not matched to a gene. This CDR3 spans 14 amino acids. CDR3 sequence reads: CASSQTGESYEQYF. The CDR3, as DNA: TGCGCCAGCAGCCAGACAGGGGAATCCTACGAGCAGTACTTC.

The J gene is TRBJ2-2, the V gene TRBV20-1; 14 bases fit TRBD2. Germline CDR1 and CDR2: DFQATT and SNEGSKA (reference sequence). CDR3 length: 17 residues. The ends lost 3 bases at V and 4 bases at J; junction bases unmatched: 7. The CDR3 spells CSARGLAGVRVTGELFF. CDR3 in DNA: TGCAGTGCTAGGGGACTAGCGGGGGTCCGAGTCACCGGGGAGCTGTTTTTT.

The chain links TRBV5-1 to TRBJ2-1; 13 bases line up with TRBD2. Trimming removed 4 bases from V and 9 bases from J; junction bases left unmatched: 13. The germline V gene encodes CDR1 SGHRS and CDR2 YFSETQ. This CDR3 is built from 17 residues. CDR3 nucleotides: TGCGCCAGCAGCCAGGGACTAGCGGGATTCTTTTCTGCTGAGCAGTTCTTC. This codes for CASSQGLAGFFSAEQFF.

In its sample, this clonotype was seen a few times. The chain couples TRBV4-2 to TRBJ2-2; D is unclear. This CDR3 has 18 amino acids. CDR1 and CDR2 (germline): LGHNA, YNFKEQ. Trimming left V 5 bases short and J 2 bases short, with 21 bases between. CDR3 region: CASSKVNIGSVNTGELFF. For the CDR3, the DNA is TGTGCCAGCAGCAAAGTAAACATAGGGTCGGTAAACACCGGGGAGCTGTTTTTT.

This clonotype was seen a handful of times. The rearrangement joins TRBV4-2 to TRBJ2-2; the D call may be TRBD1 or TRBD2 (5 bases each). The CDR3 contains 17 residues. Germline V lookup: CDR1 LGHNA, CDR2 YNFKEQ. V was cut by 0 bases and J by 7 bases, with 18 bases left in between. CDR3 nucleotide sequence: TGTGCCAGCAGCCAAGAGGGGATATCAGGGACGGGCGGGGAGCTGTTTTTT. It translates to CASSQEGISGTGGELFF.

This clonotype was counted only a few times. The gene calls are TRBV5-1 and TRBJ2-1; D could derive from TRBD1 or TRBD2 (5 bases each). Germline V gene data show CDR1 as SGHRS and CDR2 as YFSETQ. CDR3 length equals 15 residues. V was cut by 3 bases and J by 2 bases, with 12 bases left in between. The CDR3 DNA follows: TGCGCCAGCAGCTGGGACGGAGGTCCCTACAATGAGCAGTTCTTC. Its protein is CASSWDGGPYNEQFF.

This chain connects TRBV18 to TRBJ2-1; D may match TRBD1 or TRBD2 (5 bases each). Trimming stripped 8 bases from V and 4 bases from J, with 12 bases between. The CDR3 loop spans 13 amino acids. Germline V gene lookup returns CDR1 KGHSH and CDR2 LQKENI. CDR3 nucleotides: TGTGCCAGCGCCGGGACCCTATACAATGAGCAGTTCTTC. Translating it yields CASAGTLYNEQFF. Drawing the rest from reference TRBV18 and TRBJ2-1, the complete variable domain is NAGVMQNPRHLVRRRGQEARLRCSPMKGHSHVYWYRQLPEEGLKFMVYLQKENIIDESGMPKERFSAEFPKEGPSILRIQQVVRGDSAAYFCASAGTLYNEQFFGPGTRLTVL.

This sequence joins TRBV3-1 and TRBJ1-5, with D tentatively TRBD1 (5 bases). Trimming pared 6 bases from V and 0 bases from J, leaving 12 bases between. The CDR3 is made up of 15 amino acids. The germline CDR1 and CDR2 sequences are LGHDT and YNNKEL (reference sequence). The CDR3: CASRHGTNSNQPQHF. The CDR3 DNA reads TGTGCCAGCAGACACGGGACGAATAGCAATCAGCCCCAGCATTTT.

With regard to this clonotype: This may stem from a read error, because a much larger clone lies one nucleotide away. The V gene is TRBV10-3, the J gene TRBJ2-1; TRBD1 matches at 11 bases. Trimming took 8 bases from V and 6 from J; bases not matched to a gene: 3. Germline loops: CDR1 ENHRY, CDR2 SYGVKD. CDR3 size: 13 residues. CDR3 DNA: TGTGCCATCTCGGGACAGGGGGGCAATGAGCAGTTCTTC. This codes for CAISGQGGNEQFF.

In nucleotides, the CDR3 is TGTGCCAGCAGCTTAGCCCTACCGCAGAAGGGAGAATCGAACACCGGGGAGCTGTTTTTT. Protein: CASSLALPQKGESNTGELFF. The V call is TRBV7-4, the J call TRBJ2-2; D may be TRBD2 (5 bases). The CDR3 is 20 residues long. The V end was cut by 0 bases, the J end by 0 bases, with 20 bases between. Germline values: CDR1 SGHVT, CDR2 SQSDAQ.